This is a list of T cell receptor beta chains from one sample in a study of T cell repertoires in cytomegalovirus infection. These TCRs are of unknown antigen specificity. TCRdb recomputed calls from the reads with MiXCR, one row per CDR3 protein. Found here are about 55,000 distinct CDR3 sequences, around 18% of them singletons; the top ten hold 64%. The specimen comprised CD8+ T cells from cultured PBMCs, sampled from culture after CMV antigen stimulation. The receptors were sampled from a human donor in good health (CMV status not recorded). Some clones in this sample may be carry-over from other donors' samples. The CDR3 runs from the conserved cysteine through the conserved F or W. D genes are given only for firm matches. Clone size is given for some rows only: seen once, a few or many times, or a class if the clone is expanded.

cdr3_nt: TGTGCCAGCAGCCGAGGACTAGCAGTTTACAATGAGCAGTTCTTC
cdr3_aa: CASSRGLAVYNEQFF
v_call: TRBV28
j_call: TRBJ2-1
cdr3_length: 15
clone_size: NA
d_call: TRBD2

cdr3_nt: TGTGCCAGCAGCACTACTGCGGGACATGTGTCCCATAACTATGGCTACACCTTC
cdr3_aa: CASSTTAGHVSHNYGYTF
v_call: TRBV7-8
j_call: TRBJ1-2
cdr3_length: 18
clone_size: few
d_call: NA

cdr3_nt: TGTGCCAGCAGCTTAGCGCGGCAGGGGGTACAAGCTTTCTTT
cdr3_aa: CASSLARQGVQAFF
v_call: TRBV7-9
j_call: TRBJ1-1
cdr3_length: 14
clone_size: NA
d_call: TRBD1

cdr3_nt: TGCAGTGCTAGGAATTGGACCGGGACAGGGAACGAGCAGTACTTC
cdr3_aa: CSARNWTGTGNEQYF
v_call: TRBV20-1
j_call: TRBJ2-7
cdr3_length: 15
clone_size: few
d_call: TRBD1

cdr3_nt: TGTGCCAGCAGCGTCGAGACAGGGTTACGTGGGGCCAACGTCCTGACTTTC
cdr3_aa: CASSVETGLRGANVLTF
v_call: TRBV7-9
j_call: TRBJ2-6
cdr3_length: 17
clone_size: few
d_call: TRBD1

cdr3_nt: TGTGCCAGCAGGGGGGGACCTGTCGAGCAGTACTTC
cdr3_aa: CASRGGPVEQYF
v_call: TRBV12-3/TRBV12-4
j_call: TRBJ2-7
cdr3_length: 12
clone_size: few
d_call: NA

cdr3_nt: TGCGCCAGCAGCCAAGATTGGAGGGGGACTGAAGCTTTCTTT
cdr3_aa: CASSQDWRGTEAFF
v_call: TRBV4-3
j_call: TRBJ1-1
cdr3_length: 14
clone_size: NA
d_call: NA

cdr3_nt: TGTGCCAGCAGCTCTACTAGCGGATCCTACGAGCAGTACTTC
cdr3_aa: CASSSTSGSYEQYF
v_call: TRBV7-2
j_call: TRBJ2-7
cdr3_length: 14
clone_size: few
d_call: TRBD2

cdr3_nt: TGTGCCAGCAGCTTCCTAGCGGGGGTGGCAGGGGACGAGCAGTACTTC
cdr3_aa: CASSFLAGVAGDEQYF
v_call: TRBV7-6
j_call: TRBJ2-7
cdr3_length: 16
clone_size: NA
d_call: TRBD2

cdr3_nt: TGTGCCAGCAGCTTAGAGGCTAGCGGGGCCCGCAATGAGCAGTTCTTC
cdr3_aa: CASSLEASGARNEQFF
v_call: TRBV7-6
j_call: TRBJ2-1
cdr3_length: 16
clone_size: NA
d_call: TRBD2

cdr3_nt: TGTGCCAGCAGTTACTATCGGGACATCCCTGGGGGCTACGAGCAGTACTTC
cdr3_aa: CASSYYRDIPGGYEQYF
v_call: TRBV6-2/TRBV6-3
j_call: TRBJ2-7
cdr3_length: 17
clone_size: NA
d_call: NA

cdr3_nt: TGTGCCAGCAGCGAACGGACAGGGAATCAGCCCCAGCATTTT
cdr3_aa: CASSERTGNQPQHF
v_call: TRBV7-2
j_call: TRBJ1-5
cdr3_length: 14
clone_size: NA
d_call: TRBD1

cdr3_nt: TGCAGTGCTAGAGATCCGGGGATGTACGAGCAGTACTTC
cdr3_aa: CSARDPGMYEQYF
v_call: TRBV20-1
j_call: TRBJ2-7
cdr3_length: 13
clone_size: few
d_call: NA

cdr3_nt: TGTGCCAGCAGCTCCTTAGGGTACAATGAGCAGTTCTTC
cdr3_aa: CASSSLGYNEQFF
v_call: TRBV27
j_call: TRBJ2-1
cdr3_length: 13
clone_size: few
d_call: NA

cdr3_nt: TGTGCCAGCAGCTTAGAGGACGGGAGGCGCTACGAGCAGTACTTC
cdr3_aa: CASSLEDGRRYEQYF
v_call: TRBV7-2
j_call: TRBJ2-7
cdr3_length: 15
clone_size: few
d_call: TRBD2

cdr3_nt: TGCAGTGTCATTGGCGGGGGGGCCTCGAGGGAGCAGTACTTC
cdr3_aa: CSVIGGGASREQYF
v_call: TRBV20-1
j_call: TRBJ2-7
cdr3_length: 14
clone_size: NA
d_call: TRBD2

cdr3_nt: TGTGCCAGCAGCTGGACTAGCGGGAGGAATGAGCAGTTCTTC
cdr3_aa: CASSWTSGRNEQFF
v_call: TRBV7-2
j_call: TRBJ2-1
cdr3_length: 14
clone_size: few
d_call: TRBD2

cdr3_nt: TGTGCCAGCAGCTTGACAGGACTAGCGGTCTACGAGCAGTACTTC
cdr3_aa: CASSLTGLAVYEQYF
v_call: TRBV5-3
j_call: TRBJ2-7
cdr3_length: 15
clone_size: NA
d_call: TRBD2

cdr3_nt: TGTGCCAGCAGCTTAGCATTAGTCGAGACCCAGTACTTC
cdr3_aa: CASSLALVETQYF
v_call: TRBV7-9
j_call: TRBJ2-5
cdr3_length: 13
clone_size: NA
d_call: NA

cdr3_nt: TGTGCCAGCAGTTACTCGACGTTGTTTAGCAATGAGCAGTTCTTC
cdr3_aa: CASSYSTLFSNEQFF
v_call: TRBV6-2/TRBV6-3
j_call: TRBJ2-1
cdr3_length: 15
clone_size: NA
d_call: NA

cdr3_nt: TGCGCCAGCTCCCCCCCGAAGAGGGGGATGAACACTGAAGCTTTCTTT
cdr3_aa: CASSPPKRGMNTEAFF
v_call: TRBV23-1
j_call: TRBJ1-1
cdr3_length: 16
clone_size: few
d_call: NA

cdr3_nt: TGTGCCAGCAGCTCCGGGAGCGGAGGGGGGTACACTGAAGCTTTCTTT
cdr3_aa: CASSSGSGGGYTEAFF
v_call: TRBV7-9
j_call: TRBJ1-1
cdr3_length: 16
clone_size: few
d_call: NA

cdr3_nt: TGCAGCGTTGAAGGGGGGGATCTCGGGAACACTGAAGCTTTCTTT
cdr3_aa: CSVEGGDLGNTEAFF
v_call: TRBV29-1
j_call: TRBJ1-1
cdr3_length: 15
clone_size: many
d_call: NA

cdr3_nt: TGTGCCAGCAGCCCGAAAGGGAGCTCCTACAATGAGCAGTTCTTC
cdr3_aa: CASSPKGSSYNEQFF
v_call: TRBV28
j_call: TRBJ2-1
cdr3_length: 15
clone_size: NA
d_call: NA

cdr3_nt: TGTGCCAGCCGAGCGGGAGGCCGAGATACGCAGTATTTT
cdr3_aa: CASRAGGRDTQYF
v_call: TRBV27
j_call: TRBJ2-3
cdr3_length: 13
clone_size: NA
d_call: TRBD2

cdr3_nt: TGTGCCAGCACCCATATCAGGGGTGGGACTGAAGCTTTCTTT
cdr3_aa: CASTHIRGGTEAFF
v_call: TRBV7-2
j_call: TRBJ1-1
cdr3_length: 14
clone_size: few
d_call: NA

cdr3_nt: TGTGCCAGCAGTCTCAGGACTAGCGAAAACATTCAGTACTTC
cdr3_aa: CASSLRTSENIQYF
v_call: TRBV28
j_call: TRBJ2-4
cdr3_length: 14
clone_size: many
d_call: TRBD2

cdr3_nt: TGTGCCAGCAGTGGAGGAGGGCTAGCGGGAGGAGCCCGGTGGGATGAGCAGTTCTTC
cdr3_aa: CASSGGGLAGGARWDEQFF
v_call: TRBV6-1
j_call: TRBJ2-1
cdr3_length: 19
clone_size: NA
d_call: TRBD2

cdr3_nt: TGTGCCAGCAGCTTATGGGACAAGAGAGATGGCTACACCTTC
cdr3_aa: CASSLWDKRDGYTF
v_call: TRBV7-9
j_call: TRBJ1-2
cdr3_length: 14
clone_size: few
d_call: NA

cdr3_nt: TGTGCCAGCAGTTTCTTGGGATTGAACACTGAAGCTTTCTTT
cdr3_aa: CASSFLGLNTEAFF
v_call: TRBV12-3/TRBV12-4
j_call: TRBJ1-1
cdr3_length: 14
clone_size: NA
d_call: NA

cdr3_nt: TGTGCCAGCAGTCCAGGGACAGGCCTAGAGACCCAGTACTTC
cdr3_aa: CASSPGTGLETQYF
v_call: TRBV2
j_call: TRBJ2-5
cdr3_length: 14
clone_size: NA
d_call: TRBD1

cdr3_nt: TGTGCCAGCAGCTTAGGGGGACAGGGGGCGGTCTACGAGCAGTACTTC
cdr3_aa: CASSLGGQGAVYEQYF
v_call: TRBV7-2
j_call: TRBJ2-7
cdr3_length: 16
clone_size: few
d_call: TRBD1

cdr3_nt: TGTGCCAGCAGTTCTAGAGGCGAGCAGTACTTC
cdr3_aa: CASSSRGEQYF
v_call: TRBV6-5
j_call: TRBJ2-7
cdr3_length: 11
clone_size: few
d_call: NA

cdr3_nt: TGTGCCAGCAGATGGGACCGCTACTCCTACGAGCAGTACTTC
cdr3_aa: CASRWDRYSYEQYF
v_call: TRBV6-2/TRBV6-3
j_call: TRBJ2-7
cdr3_length: 14
clone_size: NA
d_call: NA

cdr3_nt: TGCGCCAGCAGCCAAGAAGGGACAGGGAACACTGAAGCTTTCTTT
cdr3_aa: CASSQEGTGNTEAFF
v_call: TRBV4-1
j_call: TRBJ1-1
cdr3_length: 15
clone_size: few
d_call: TRBD1